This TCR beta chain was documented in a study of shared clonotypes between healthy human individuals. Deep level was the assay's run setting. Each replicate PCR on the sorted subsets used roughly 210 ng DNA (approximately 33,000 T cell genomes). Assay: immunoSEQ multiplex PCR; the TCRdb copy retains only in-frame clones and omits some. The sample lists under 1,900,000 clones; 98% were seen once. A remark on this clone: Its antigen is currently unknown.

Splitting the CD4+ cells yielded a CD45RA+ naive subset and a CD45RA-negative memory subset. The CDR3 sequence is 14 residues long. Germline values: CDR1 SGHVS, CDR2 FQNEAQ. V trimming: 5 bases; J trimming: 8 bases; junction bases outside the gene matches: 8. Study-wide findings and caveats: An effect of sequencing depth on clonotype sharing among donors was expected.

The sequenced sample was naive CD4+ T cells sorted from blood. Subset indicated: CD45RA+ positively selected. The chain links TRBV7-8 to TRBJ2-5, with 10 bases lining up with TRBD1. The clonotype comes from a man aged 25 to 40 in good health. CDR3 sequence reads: CASSKRDRGITQYF. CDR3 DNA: TGTGCCAGCAGCAAACGGGACAGGGGAATCACCCAGTACTTC.